The text below deals with one T cell receptor (beta chain). Its target is unknown. CDR3 length equals 16 residues. V lost 4 bases, J lost 3 bases, and 10 bases stayed unmatched. Per the germline V gene, CDR1 is SGHRS and CDR2 is YFSETQ. These data originate in a study of T-cell reconstitution after alpha-beta-depleted transplantation in children. Study conclusions and caveats: T-cell counts and diversity at one year post-transplant came mainly from newly produced T cells. The study reportedly traced alpha-beta T cells about two months after transplant to several hundred expanded graft clones.

TCRbeta library construction was performed incorporating unique molecular identifiers. TCRdb analysed the PCR reads with MiXCR anew, one entry per CDR3 protein. This sample has approximately 230,000 distinct CDR3 sequences, with about 24% found just once. The chain uses TRBV5-1 and TRBJ2-1, with TRBD2 matching over 7 bases. This material consisted of PBMCs, mostly from graft donor cells, taken 360 days after TCRalphabeta/CD19-depleted stem cell transplant. This TCR was sampled from a female patient aged 2 to 10 who had a stem cell transplant for congenital amegakaryocytic thrombocytopenia, so the T cells may come from the graft donor. The CDR3, as DNA: TGCGCCAGCAGCCCCCTGACTAGCCGCTTCTACAATGAGCAGTTCTTC. Encoded protein: CASSPLTSRFYNEQFF. The full variable domain, completed using reference TRBV5-1 and TRBJ2-1, is KAGVTQTPRYLIKTRGQQVTLSCSPISGHRSVSWYQQTPGQGLQFLFEYFSETQRNKGNFPGRFSGRQFSNSRSEMNVSTLELGDSALYLCASSPLTSRFYNEQFFGPGTRLTVL.